This T cell receptor beta chain was documented in a study of blood T cell repertoires in COVID-19. Profiled with immunoSEQ multiplex PCR; TCRdb holds only in-frame clones, not every one. The repertoire holds some 46,000 clones, approximately 89% seen once, with less than 9% in the top ten. Trimming stripped 5 bases from V and 5 bases from J, with 13 bases between. The CDR3 consists of 14 residues. Looked up from germline, CDR1 is SGHVS and CDR2 is FQNEAQ. The material sequenced was peripheral blood. The V call is TRBV7-8, the J call TRBJ1-5; D remains ambiguous. This receptor was taken from a man aged 50-59 years with acute or convalescent COVID-19. The CDR3 here is CASSDSSGHQPQHF. The CDR3, as DNA: TGTGCCAGCAGCGATTCCTCTGGGCATCAGCCCCAGCATTTT.